This T cell receptor (beta chain) was documented in a study of human T cells and chemical hapten exposure. The library tagged individual cDNA molecules with unique molecular identifiers. TCRdb called the RACE reads again in MiXCR, with one record for every CDR3 protein. The sample yields approximately 370,000 distinct CDR3 sequences, over 5% seen once. CDR3 length: 14 residues. Germline V gene sequence: CDR1 DFQATT, CDR2 SNEGSKA (reference sequence). The V gene end was trimmed by 6 bases and the J gene end by 0 bases; junction bases not matched to a gene: 7. As to time point: pre-sensitization, week 0. Treatment of the sample: therapeutic diphenylcyclopropenone sensitization with weekly scalp DPC.

Material: whole blood, obtained in connection with sensitization to the hapten diphenylcyclopropenone (DPC). V usage is TRBV20-1 and J usage is TRBJ2-7, with 8 nucleotides matching TRBD2. This TCR was sampled from a woman between 18 and 29 years old with alopecia areata. Some clones in this sample may be carry-over from other donors' samples. CDR3 nucleotides: TGCAGTGCAGAGAGCGGGGGATTCTCCTACGAGCAGTACTTC. This encodes CSAESGGFSYEQYF.